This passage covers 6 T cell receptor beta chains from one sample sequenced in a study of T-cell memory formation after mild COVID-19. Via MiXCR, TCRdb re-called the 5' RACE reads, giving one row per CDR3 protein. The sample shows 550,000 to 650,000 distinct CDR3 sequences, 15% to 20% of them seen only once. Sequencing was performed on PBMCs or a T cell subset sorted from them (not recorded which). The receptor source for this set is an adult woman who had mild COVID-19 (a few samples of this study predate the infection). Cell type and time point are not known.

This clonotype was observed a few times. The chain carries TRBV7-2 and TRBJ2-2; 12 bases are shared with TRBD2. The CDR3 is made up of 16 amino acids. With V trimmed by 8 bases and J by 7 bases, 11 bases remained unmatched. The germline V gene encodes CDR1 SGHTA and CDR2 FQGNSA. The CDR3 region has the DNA TGTGCCAGCTCCTGGACTAGCGGGACCTTAGGCGGGGAGCTGTTTTTT. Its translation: CASSWTSGTLGGELFF.

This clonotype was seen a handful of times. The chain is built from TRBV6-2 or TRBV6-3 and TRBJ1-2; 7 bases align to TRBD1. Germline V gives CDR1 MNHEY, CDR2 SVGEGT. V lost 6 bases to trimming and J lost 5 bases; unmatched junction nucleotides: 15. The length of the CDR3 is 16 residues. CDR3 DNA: TGTGCCAGCAGACCCCTCGGACAGGCCCAGGCGTATGGCTACACCTTC. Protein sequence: CASRPLGQAQAYGYTF.

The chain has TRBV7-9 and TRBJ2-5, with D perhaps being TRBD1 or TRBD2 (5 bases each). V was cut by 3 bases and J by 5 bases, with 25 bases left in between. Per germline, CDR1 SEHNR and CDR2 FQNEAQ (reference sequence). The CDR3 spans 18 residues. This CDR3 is CASSFRSRPGPLSETQYF. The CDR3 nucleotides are TGTGCCAGCAGCTTCCGATCCCGCCCGGGACCCCTTAGTGAGACCCAGTACTTC.

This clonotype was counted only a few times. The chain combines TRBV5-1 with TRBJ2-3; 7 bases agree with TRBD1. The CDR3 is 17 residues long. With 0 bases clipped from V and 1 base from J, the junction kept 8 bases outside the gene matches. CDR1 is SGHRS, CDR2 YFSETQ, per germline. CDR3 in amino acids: CASSLVTGTARTDTQYF. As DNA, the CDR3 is TGCGCCAGCAGCTTGGTCACCGGGACAGCGCGCACAGATACGCAGTATTTT.

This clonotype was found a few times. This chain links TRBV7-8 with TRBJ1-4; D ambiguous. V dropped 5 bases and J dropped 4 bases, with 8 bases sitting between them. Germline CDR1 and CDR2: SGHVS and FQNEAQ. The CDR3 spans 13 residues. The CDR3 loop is CASSREFNEKLFF. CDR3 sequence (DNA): TGTGCCAGCAGCCGGGAGTTTAATGAAAAACTGTTTTTT.

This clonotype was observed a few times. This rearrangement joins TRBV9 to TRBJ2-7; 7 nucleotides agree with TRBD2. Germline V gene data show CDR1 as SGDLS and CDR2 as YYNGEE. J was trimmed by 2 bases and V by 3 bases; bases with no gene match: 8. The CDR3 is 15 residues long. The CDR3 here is CASSASGGAPYEQYF. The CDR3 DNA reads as TGTGCCAGCAGCGCTAGCGGAGGGGCTCCCTACGAGCAGTACTTC. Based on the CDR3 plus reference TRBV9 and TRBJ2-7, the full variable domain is DSGVTQTPKHLITATGQRVTLRCSPRSGDLSVYWYQQSLDQGLQFLIQYYNGEERAKGNILERFSAQQFPDLHSELNLSSLELGDSALYFCASSASGGAPYEQYFGPGTRLTVT.